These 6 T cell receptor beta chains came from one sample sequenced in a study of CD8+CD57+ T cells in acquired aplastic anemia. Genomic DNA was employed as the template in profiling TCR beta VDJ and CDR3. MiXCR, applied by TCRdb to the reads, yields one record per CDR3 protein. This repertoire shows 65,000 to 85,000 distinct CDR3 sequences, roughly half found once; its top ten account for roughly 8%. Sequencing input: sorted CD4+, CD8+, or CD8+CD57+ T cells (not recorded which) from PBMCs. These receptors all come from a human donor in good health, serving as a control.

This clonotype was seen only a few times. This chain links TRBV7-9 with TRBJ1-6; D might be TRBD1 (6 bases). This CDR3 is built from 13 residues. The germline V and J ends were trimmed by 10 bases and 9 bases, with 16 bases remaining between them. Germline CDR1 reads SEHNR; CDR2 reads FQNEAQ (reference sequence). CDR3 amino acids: CAISTGPRSPLHF. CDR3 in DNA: TGTGCCATTAGTACAGGGCCACGTTCACCCCTCCACTTT.

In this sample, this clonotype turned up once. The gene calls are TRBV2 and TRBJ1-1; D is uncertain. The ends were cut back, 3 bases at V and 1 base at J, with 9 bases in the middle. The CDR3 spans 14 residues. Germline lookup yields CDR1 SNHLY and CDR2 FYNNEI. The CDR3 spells CASSDGQANTEAFF. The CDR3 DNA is TGTGCCAGCAGTGACGGCCAGGCGAACACTGAAGCTTTCTTT.

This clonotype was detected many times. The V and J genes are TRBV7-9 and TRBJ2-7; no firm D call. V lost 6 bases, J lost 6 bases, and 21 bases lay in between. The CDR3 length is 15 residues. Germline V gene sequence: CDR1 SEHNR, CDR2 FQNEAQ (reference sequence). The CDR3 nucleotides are TGTGCCAGCAGTCATAGTGGGATTCTTCCTCTCGAGCAGTACTTC. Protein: CASSHSGILPLEQYF.

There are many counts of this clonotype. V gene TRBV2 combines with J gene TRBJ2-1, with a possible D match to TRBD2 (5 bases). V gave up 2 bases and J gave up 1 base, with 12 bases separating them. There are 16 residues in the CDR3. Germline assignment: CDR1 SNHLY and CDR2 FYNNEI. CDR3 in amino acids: CASSEWERLSYNEQFF. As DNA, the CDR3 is TGTGCCAGCAGTGAATGGGAGCGTTTATCCTACAATGAGCAGTTCTTC.

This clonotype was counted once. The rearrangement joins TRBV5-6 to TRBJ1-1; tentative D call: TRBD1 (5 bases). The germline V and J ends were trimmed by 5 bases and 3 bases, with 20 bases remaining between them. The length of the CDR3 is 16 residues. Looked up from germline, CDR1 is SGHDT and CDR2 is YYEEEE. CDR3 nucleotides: TGTGCCAGCAGAAGAAACCGGGACGGACGGGACACTGAAGCTTTCTTT. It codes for CASRRNRDGRDTEAFF.

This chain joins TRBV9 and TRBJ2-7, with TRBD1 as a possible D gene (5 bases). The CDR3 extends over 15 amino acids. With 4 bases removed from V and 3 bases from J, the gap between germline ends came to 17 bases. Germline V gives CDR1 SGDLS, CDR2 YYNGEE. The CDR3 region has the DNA TGTGCCAGCAGCCAAATAGTCGACAGCTTCTACGAGCAGTACTTC. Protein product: CASSQIVDSFYEQYF.